The table lists the clone carrying this T cell receptor (beta chain) with a count of one. Sample time point: cycle 4 day 1 (C4D1), after six to seven weeks of nivolumab. Patients all relapsed after autologous stem cell transplantation, and there was variation in brentuximab vedotin exposure. These data belong to a study of PD-1 blockade in classical Hodgkin lymphoma. V was shortened by 7 bases and J by 5 bases, with 20 bases between the two germline ends. Germline CDR1 and CDR2: MNHEY and SMNVEV (reference sequence). CDR3 length equals 15 residues. The assay was immunoSEQ multiplex PCR, and TCRdb's table has in-frame clones only and misses some. The table lists roughly 96,000 clones, about 93% of them singletons.

Source: peripheral blood mononuclear cells (PBMCs), taken before the fourth cycle of nivolumab. The receptor was derived from a human donor with classical Hodgkin lymphoma. The chain is built from TRBV27 and TRBJ1-1, with D maybe TRBD1 (5 bases). DNA of the CDR3: TGTGCCAGCACCGACGGGGGTCATTCTGGGACTGAAGCTTTCTTT. This sequence encodes CASTDGGHSGTEAFF.